This T cell receptor beta chain was sequenced during a study of blood T cell repertoires in COVID-19. This clone was counted between two and nine times. This table comes from immunoSEQ multiplex PCR, and its TCRdb copy is limited to in-frame clones, with some not included. The sample carries 190,000 or so clones, about 85% recorded once. The CDR3 has 16 amino acids. With V trimmed by 4 bases and J by 8 bases, 15 bases remained unmatched. CDR1 and CDR2 (germline): SGDLS, YYNGEE. The chain carries TRBV9 and TRBJ1-2; 9 nucleotides agree with TRBD1. The sequence was obtained from a young woman who had recovered from COVID-19. Sequencing was performed on PBMCs or T cells enriched from blood (not recorded which). The DNA for the CDR3 is TGTGCCAGCAGCATACGGGACAGGGAATACTTTAGGGGCTACACCTTC. This gives the protein CASSIRDREYFRGYTF.